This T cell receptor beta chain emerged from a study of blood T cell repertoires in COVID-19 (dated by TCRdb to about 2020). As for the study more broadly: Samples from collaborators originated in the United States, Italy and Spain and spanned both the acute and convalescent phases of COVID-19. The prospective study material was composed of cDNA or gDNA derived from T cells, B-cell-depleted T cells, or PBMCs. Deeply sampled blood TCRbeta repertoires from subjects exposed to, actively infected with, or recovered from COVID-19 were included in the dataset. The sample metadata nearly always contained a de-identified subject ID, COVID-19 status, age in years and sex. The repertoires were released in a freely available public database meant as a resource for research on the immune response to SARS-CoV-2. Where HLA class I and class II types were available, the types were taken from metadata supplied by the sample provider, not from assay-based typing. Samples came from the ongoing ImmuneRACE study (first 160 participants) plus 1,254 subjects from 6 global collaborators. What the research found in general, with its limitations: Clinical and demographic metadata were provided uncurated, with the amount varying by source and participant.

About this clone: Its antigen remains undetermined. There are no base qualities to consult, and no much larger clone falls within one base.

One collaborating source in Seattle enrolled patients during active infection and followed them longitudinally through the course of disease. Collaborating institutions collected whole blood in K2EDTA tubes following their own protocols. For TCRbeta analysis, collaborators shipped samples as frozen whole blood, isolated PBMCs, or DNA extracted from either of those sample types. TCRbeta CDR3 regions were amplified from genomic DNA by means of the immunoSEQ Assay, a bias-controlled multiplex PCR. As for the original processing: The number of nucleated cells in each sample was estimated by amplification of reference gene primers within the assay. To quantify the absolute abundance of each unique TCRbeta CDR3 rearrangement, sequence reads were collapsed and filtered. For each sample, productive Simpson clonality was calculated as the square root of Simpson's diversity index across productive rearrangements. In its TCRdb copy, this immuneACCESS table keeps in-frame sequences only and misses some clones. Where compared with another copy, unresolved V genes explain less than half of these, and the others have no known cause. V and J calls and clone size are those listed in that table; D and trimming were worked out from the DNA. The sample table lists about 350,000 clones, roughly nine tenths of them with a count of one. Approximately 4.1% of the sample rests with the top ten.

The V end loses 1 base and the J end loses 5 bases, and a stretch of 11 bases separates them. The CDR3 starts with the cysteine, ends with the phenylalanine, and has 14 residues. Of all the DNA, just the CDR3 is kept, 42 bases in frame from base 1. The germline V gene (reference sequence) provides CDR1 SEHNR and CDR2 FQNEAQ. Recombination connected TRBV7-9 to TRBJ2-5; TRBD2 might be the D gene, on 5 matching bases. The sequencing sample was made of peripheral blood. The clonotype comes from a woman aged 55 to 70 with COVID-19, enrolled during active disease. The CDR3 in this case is CASSLGSGFETQYF. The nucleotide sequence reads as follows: TGTGCCAGCAGCTTAGGCAGCGGTTTCGAGACCCAGTACTTC. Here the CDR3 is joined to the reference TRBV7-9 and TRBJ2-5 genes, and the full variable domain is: DTGVSQNPRHKITKRGQNVTFRCDPISEHNRLYWYRQTLGQGPEFLTYFQNEAQLEKSRLLSDRFSAERPKGSFSTLEIQRTEQGDSAMYLCASSLGSGFETQYFGPGTRLLVL.